Following are 30 T cell receptor beta chains from one sample sequenced in a study of cytomegalovirus exposure and HLA in healthy donors. Amplification used 60 Vbeta primers and 13 Jbeta primers. Only in-frame clones appear in the TCRdb table, and some are missing; sequencing was by immunoSEQ multiplex PCR. The sample yields approximately 70,000 clones, about 71% seen once. Sequencing was done on a sample of PBMCs. Receptors were obtained from a man aged 60 to 75 in good health and CMV-seropositive.

V usage is TRBV5-8 and J usage is TRBJ1-4; TRBD1 matches at 8 bases. After removal of 3 bases from V and 6 bases from J, the junction contained 7 bases not matched to a gene. Germline lookup yields CDR1 SGHTS and CDR2 YDEGEE. The CDR3 spans 15 residues. The CDR3 sequence is CASSCPGTGDEKLFF. The CDR3 nucleotides are TGTGCCAGCAGCTGTCCCGGGACAGGAGATGAAAAACTGTTTTTT.

The J gene is TRBJ2-2, the V gene TRBV4-2, with 9 bases matching TRBD1. J gave up 2 bases and V 2 bases, and 6 bases lay outside the gene matches. Looked up from germline, CDR1 is LGHNA and CDR2 is YNFKEQ. The CDR3 contains 17 residues. The CDR3 is CASSQLGGQGNTGELFF. The CDR3 bases are TGTGCCAGCAGCCAACTAGGGGGACAGGGTAACACCGGGGAGCTGTTTTTT.

This chain joins TRBV4-2 and TRBJ2-6; D is perhaps TRBD2 (6 bases). V lost 0 bases to trimming and J lost 2 bases, with 11 bases between them. Germline V gives CDR1 LGHNA, CDR2 YNFKEQ. This CDR3 has 17 residues. The CDR3 nucleotides read TGTGCCAGCAGCCAAGATCGGGGCGGGGCTGGGGCCAACGTCCTGACTTTC. Its protein product is CASSQDRGGAGANVLTF.

About this clone itself: One end of the junction fails to match germline, which may point to a read error. This rearrangement joins TRBV7-7 to TRBJ2-5, with D possibly TRBD2 on 6 matching bases. Germline lookup yields CDR1 SSHAT and CDR2 FNYEAQ (reference sequence). The CDR3 contains 15 residues. CDR3 loop: CASSPARGSGETQYF. In DNA form, the CDR3 reads TGTGCTAGCAGCCCCGCTCGGGGTAGCGGTGAGACCCAGTACTTC. Complete variable domain (other parts from reference TRBV7-7 and TRBJ2-5): GAGVSQSPRYKVTKRGQDVTLRCDPISSHATLYWYQQALGQGPEFLTYFNYEAQPDKSGLPSDRFSAERPEGSISTLTIQRTEQRDSAMYRCASSPARGSGETQYFGPGTRLLVL.

J is TRBJ2-7 and V is TRBV9, with 8 bases fitting TRBD1. CDR3 length: 14 residues. V dropped 2 bases and J dropped 2; count of bases not matched to a gene: 3. Germline V gene sequence: CDR1 SGDLS, CDR2 YYNGEE. The CDR3 DNA reads as TGTGCCAGCAGCGTCGACAGGGGACCCTACGAGCAGTACTTC. It is translated as CASSVDRGPYEQYF.

The J gene is TRBJ2-7, the V gene TRBV18; a possible D gene is TRBD1 (6 bases). Germline V gives CDR1 KGHSH, CDR2 LQKENI. V was cut by 5 bases and J by 2 bases, with 10 bases left in between. CDR3 length: 13 residues. Here the CDR3 DNA reads TGTGCCAGCTCATCCAACAGGGCCTACGAGCAGTACTTC. Amino acids: CASSSNRAYEQYF.

The J gene is TRBJ2-3, the V gene TRBV27; 7 bases line up with TRBD1. Germline values: CDR1 MNHEY, CDR2 SMNVEV (reference sequence). The V gene end was trimmed by 7 bases and the J gene end by 2 bases; junction bases not matched to a gene: 9. The length of the CDR3 is 15 residues. The CDR3 region is CASMLRGLPTDTQYF. The CDR3 DNA reads as TGTGCCAGCATGTTGAGGGGGCTGCCCACAGATACGCAGTATTTT.

The chain recombines TRBV4-2 with TRBJ1-2, with 10 bases aligning to TRBD1. This CDR3 has 15 residues. Germline V gives CDR1 LGHNA, CDR2 YNFKEQ. Trimming removed 1 base from V and 6 bases from J; junction bases left unmatched: 5. The CDR3 loop is CASSQVTGGADGYTF. The CDR3 DNA is TGTGCCAGCAGCCAAGTGACAGGGGGCGCAGATGGCTACACCTTC.

V gene TRBV13 combines with J gene TRBJ2-2; 11 bases are a match to TRBD2. The CDR3 consists of 16 residues. V lost 3 bases to trimming and J lost 4 bases; unmatched junction nucleotides: 4. The germline V gene encodes CDR1 PRHDT and CDR2 FYEKMQ (reference sequence). This CDR3 is CASSLDSGRGTGELFF. In DNA, the CDR3 is TGTGCCAGCAGCTTGGATAGCGGGAGGGGCACCGGGGAGCTGTTTTTT.

The gene calls are TRBV9 and TRBJ2-3; TRBD2 matches at 10 bases. V dropped 5 bases and J dropped 0; count of bases not matched to a gene: 3. This CDR3 contains 15 residues. Germline V gives CDR1 SGDLS, CDR2 YYNGEE. CDR3 protein: CASRTSGRSTDTQYF. The DNA for the CDR3 is TGTGCCAGCAGGACTAGCGGGCGTAGCACAGATACGCAGTATTTT.

The chain has TRBV4-1 and TRBJ2-5, with 13 bases identical to TRBD2. V lost 2 bases and J lost 1; bases outside the gene matches: 4. Germline V gene lookup returns CDR1 MGHRA and CDR2 YSYEKL. The CDR3 contains 17 residues. The CDR3 is CASSQTLAGGPQETQYF. The CDR3 DNA follows: TGCGCCAGCAGCCAAACACTAGCGGGAGGGCCCCAAGAGACCCAGTACTTC.

The chain carries TRBV6-4 and TRBJ2-2; D unclear. V lost 3 bases and J 1 base, leaving 6 bases between the germline ends. The CDR3 extends over 14 amino acids. Looked up from germline, CDR1 is MRHNA and CDR2 is SNTAGT. CDR3 DNA sequence: TGTGCCAGCAGTGAACAGATGAACACCGGGGAGCTGTTTTTT. This codes for CASSEQMNTGELFF.

The chain carries TRBV5-1 and TRBJ2-1, with 8 bases lining up with TRBD2. This CDR3 has 12 residues. Trimming removed 6 bases from V and 9 bases from J; junction bases left unmatched: 5. Germline V gene lookup returns CDR1 SGHRS and CDR2 YFSETQ. For the CDR3, the DNA is TGCGCCAGCAAAACGGGGGGGCCTGAGCAGTTCTTC. Translation gives CASKTGGPEQFF.

This clone was seen only a few times. The chain has TRBV6-1 and TRBJ1-5, with no clear D. The length of the CDR3 is 12 residues. The germline V gene has CDR1 MNHNS and CDR2 SASEGT. V lost 10 bases and J lost 6, with 13 bases in between. In DNA form, the CDR3 reads TGTGCCACTAGGATAGGCGGTCAGCCCCAGCATTTT. Translation gives CATRIGGQPQHF.

CDR3 loop: CASSYRGLYEQYF. In nucleotides, the CDR3 is TGTGCCAGCAGTTACAGGGGACTCTACGAGCAGTACTTC. The rearrangement links TRBV6-6 to TRBJ2-7, with a weak D call TRBD2 (6 bases). V was cut by 2 bases and J by 3 bases, with 8 bases left in between. In germline, CDR1 is MNHNY, CDR2 SVGAGI (reference sequence). The CDR3 has 13 amino acids.

The chain uses TRBV5-1 and TRBJ2-7, with 9 bases fitting TRBD1. Per germline, CDR1 SGHRS and CDR2 YFSETQ. The CDR3 has 15 residues. V shed 4 bases, J shed 3 bases, and the junction held 8 bases outside the gene matches. The CDR3 DNA sequence: TGCGCCAGCAGCGACTTACAGGGGGCTCTCTACGAGCAGTACTTC. Translation gives CASSDLQGALYEQYF.

This chain uses TRBV5-1 with TRBJ2-5; maybe TRBD2 (6 bases). V lost 4 bases and J lost 7, with 20 bases in between. This CDR3 contains 15 residues. Germline CDR1 SGHRS, CDR2 YFSETQ. The CDR3 loop reads CASSVGDSLEWTQYF. DNA for the CDR3: TGCGCCAGCAGCGTGGGGGACTCCCTTGAGTGGACCCAGTACTTC.

The V gene is TRBV7-9, the J gene TRBJ2-7; possibly TRBD1 for D (6 bases). The CDR3 runs to 13 residues. Germline V gives CDR1 SEHNR, CDR2 FQNEAQ (reference sequence). The V end lost 5 bases, the J end lost 3 bases, and 11 bases lay between the germline ends. CDR3 sequence reads: CASSQQQGYEQYF. The CDR3 DNA reads as TGTGCCAGCAGCCAACAACAGGGCTACGAGCAGTACTTC.

This chain joins TRBV5-4 and TRBJ2-1; 7 bases line up with TRBD1. The CDR3 contains 14 residues. The trim removed 3 bases at V and 6 bases at J, leaving 6 bases unmatched. CDR1 SGHNT and CDR2 YYREEE come from the germline V gene (reference sequence). CDR3 bases: TGTGCCAGCAGCTCCGGACAGGTCCGCAATGAGCAGTTCTTC. This translates into CASSSGQVRNEQFF.

The chain has TRBV5-1 and TRBJ2-1; 11 bases fit TRBD2. This CDR3 region has 17 residues. V trimming: 0 bases; J trimming: 1 base; junction bases outside the gene matches: 3. Looked up from germline, CDR1 is SGHRS and CDR2 is YFSETQ. Written as DNA, the CDR3 is TGCGCCAGCAGCTTGGGGACTAGCGGGTGGTCCTACAATGAGCAGTTCTTC. Encoded protein: CASSLGTSGWSYNEQFF.

The chain recombines TRBV9 with TRBJ2-1; 7 bases are a match to TRBD2. CDR3 length: 15 residues. Looked up from germline, CDR1 is SGDLS and CDR2 is YYNGEE. V trimming: 0 bases; J trimming: 7 bases; junction bases outside the gene matches: 7. CDR3: CASSVDSGNHNEQFF. CDR3 sequence (DNA): TGTGCCAGCAGCGTAGACAGCGGGAATCATAATGAGCAGTTCTTC.

The chain has TRBV6-1 and TRBJ2-5; D remains ambiguous. Trimming cost V 0 bases and J 7 bases, with 15 bases left between them. The length of the CDR3 is 15 residues. Looked up from germline, CDR1 is MNHNS and CDR2 is SASEGT. Here the CDR3 reads CASSEAQSRSRTQYF. In DNA, the CDR3 is TGTGCCAGCAGTGAAGCGCAATCGAGGAGTAGGACCCAGTACTTC.

V usage is TRBV7-9 and J usage is TRBJ2-5; D gene ambiguous. In germline, CDR1 is SEHNR, CDR2 FQNEAQ (reference sequence). V lost 3 bases and J 5 bases, leaving 4 bases between the germline ends. This CDR3 region has 11 residues. The CDR3 is CASSFGETQYF. For the CDR3, the DNA is TGTGCCAGCAGCTTCGGGGAGACCCAGTACTTC.

The rearrangement joins TRBV28 to TRBJ1-5; 7 bases line up with TRBD1. The CDR3 length is 15 residues. J was trimmed by 2 bases and V by 6 bases; bases with no gene match: 7. Germline V gives CDR1 MDHEN, CDR2 SYDVKM. The CDR3 here is CASRPQGYGNQPQHF. The CDR3 DNA sequence: TGTGCCAGCAGACCACAGGGGTACGGCAATCAGCCCCAGCATTTT.

CDR3 loop: CASSWGGLDEQFF. CDR3 in DNA: TGTGCCAGCAGCTGGGGGGGCCTCGATGAGCAGTTCTTC. The chain joins TRBV7-9 to TRBJ2-1, with D possibly matching TRBD2 (7 bases). This CDR3 spans 13 amino acids. V was cut by 4 bases and J by 8 bases, with 12 bases left in between. CDR1 and CDR2 from the germline V gene are SEHNR and FQNEAQ (reference sequence).

The chain has TRBV11-2 and TRBJ2-1; 7 nucleotides line up with TRBD2. J gave up 1 base and V 1 base, and 7 bases lay outside the gene matches. From germline, CDR1 is SGHAT and CDR2 FQNNGV. This CDR3 has 17 amino acids. The CDR3 here is CASSLAVAGISYNEQFF. CDR3 bases: TGTGCCAGCAGCTTAGCGGTAGCGGGTATTTCCTACAATGAGCAGTTCTTC. The full variable domain, with the rest looked up from reference TRBV11-2 and TRBJ2-1, is EAGVAQSPRYKIIEKRQSVAFWCNPISGHATLYWYQQILGQGPKLLIQFQNNGVVDDSQLPKDRFSAERLKGVDSTLKIQPAKLEDSAVYLCASSLAVAGISYNEQFFGPGTRLTVL.

CDR3 sequence: CASSLEKTGGRTGGVEQYF. In nucleotides, the CDR3 is TGTGCCAGCAGCTTGGAAAAGACAGGGGGACGAACAGGGGGAGTCGAGCAGTACTTC. V usage is TRBV5-5 and J usage is TRBJ2-7, with TRBD1 identical over 9 bases. The CDR3 spans 19 residues. Germline loops: CDR1 SGHKS, CDR2 YYEKEE (reference sequence). J gave up 6 bases and V 0 bases, and 19 bases lay outside the gene matches.

The count of this clone is one. This chain uses TRBV10-1 with TRBJ2-7; 10 bases map to TRBD1. The CDR3 contains 15 residues. V dropped 0 bases and J dropped 6; count of bases not matched to a gene: 5. CDR1 WNHNN and CDR2 SYGVQD come from the germline V gene (reference sequence). CDR3 nucleotide sequence: TGCGCCAGCAGTGAGTCGGGACAGGGGATCGGCGAGCAGTACTTC. This translates into CASSESGQGIGEQYF.

This clone was detected a few times. The chain carries TRBV7-6 and TRBJ2-5; 7 bases fit TRBD2. The V and J ends lost 5 bases and 0 bases, in that order; junction bases with no gene match: 12. The germline V gene encodes CDR1 SGHVS and CDR2 FNYEAQ. The CDR3 is 17 amino acids. The DNA for the CDR3 is TGTGCCAGCAGCCTTGGTTGGGGTAGCGGGCACCAAGAGACCCAGTACTTC. Its protein is CASSLGWGSGHQETQYF.

The chain links TRBV2 to TRBJ1-1, with 7 bases fitting TRBD1. CDR1 and CDR2 from the germline V gene are SNHLY and FYNNEI. Losses at the gene ends were 7 bases for V and 1 base for J; bases not matched to a gene: 12. The CDR3 totals 16 residues. DNA of the CDR3: TGTGCCAGCACCTCCGGGAGGGGGCGCGGGAACACTGAAGCTTTCTTT. Its protein is CASTSGRGRGNTEAFF.